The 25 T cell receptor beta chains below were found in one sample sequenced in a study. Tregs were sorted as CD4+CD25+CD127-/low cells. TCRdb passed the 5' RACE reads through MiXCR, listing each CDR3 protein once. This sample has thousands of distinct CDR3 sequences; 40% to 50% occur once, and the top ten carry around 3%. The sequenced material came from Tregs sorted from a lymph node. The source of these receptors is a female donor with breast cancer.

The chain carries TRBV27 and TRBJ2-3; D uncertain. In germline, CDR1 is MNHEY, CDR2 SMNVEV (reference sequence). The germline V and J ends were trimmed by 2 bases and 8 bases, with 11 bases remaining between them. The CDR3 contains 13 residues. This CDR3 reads CASSLIVEGTQYF. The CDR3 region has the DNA TGTGCCAGCAGTTTAATTGTAGAAGGTACGCAGTATTTT.

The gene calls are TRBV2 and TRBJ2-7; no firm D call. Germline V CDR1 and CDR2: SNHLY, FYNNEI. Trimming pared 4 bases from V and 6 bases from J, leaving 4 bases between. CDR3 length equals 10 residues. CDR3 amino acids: CASSVAEQYF. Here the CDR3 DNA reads TGTGCCAGCAGTGTGGCCGAGCAGTACTTC. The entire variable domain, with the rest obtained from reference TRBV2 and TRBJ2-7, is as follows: EPEVTQTPSHQVTQMGQEVILRCVPISNHLYFYWYRQILGQKVEFLVSFYNNEISEKSEIFDDQFSVERPDGSNFTLKIRSTKLEDSAMYFCASSVAEQYFGPGTRLTVT.

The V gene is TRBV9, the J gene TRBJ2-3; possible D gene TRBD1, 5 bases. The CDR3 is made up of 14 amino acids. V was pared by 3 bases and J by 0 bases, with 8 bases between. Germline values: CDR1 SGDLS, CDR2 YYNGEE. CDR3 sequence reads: CASSGQNSTDTQYF. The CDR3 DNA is TGTGCCAGCAGCGGACAGAATAGCACAGATACGCAGTATTTT.

The CDR3 DNA is TGTGCCTGGACCTACGACGGGGTATCACCCCTCCACTTT. This sequence encodes CAWTYDGVSPLHF. The gene calls are TRBV30 and TRBJ1-6; D ambiguous. Germline CDR1 is GTSNPN and CDR2 is SVGIG (reference sequence). The CDR3 is 13 amino acids. V lost 4 bases to trimming and J lost 10 bases, with 14 bases between them.

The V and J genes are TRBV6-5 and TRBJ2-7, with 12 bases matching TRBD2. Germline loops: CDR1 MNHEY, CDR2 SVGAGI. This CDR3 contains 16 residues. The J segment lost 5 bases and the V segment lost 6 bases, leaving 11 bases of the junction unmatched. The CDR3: CASSTTSGSSPDEQYF. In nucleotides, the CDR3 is TGTGCCAGCAGCACGACTAGCGGGAGTTCTCCGGACGAGCAGTACTTC.

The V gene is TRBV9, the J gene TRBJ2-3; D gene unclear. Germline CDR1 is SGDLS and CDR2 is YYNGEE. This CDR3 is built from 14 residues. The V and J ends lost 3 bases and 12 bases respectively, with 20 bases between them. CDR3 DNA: TGTGCCAGCAGCGCTCCGGGCAGAGAGCTCCTCCAGTATTTT. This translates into CASSAPGRELLQYF.

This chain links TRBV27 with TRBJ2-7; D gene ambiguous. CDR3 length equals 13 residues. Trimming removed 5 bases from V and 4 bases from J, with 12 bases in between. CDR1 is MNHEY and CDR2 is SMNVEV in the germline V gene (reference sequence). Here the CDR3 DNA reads TGTGCCAGCAGTCCTATGGTCACTTACGAGCAGTACTTC. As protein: CASSPMVTYEQYF.

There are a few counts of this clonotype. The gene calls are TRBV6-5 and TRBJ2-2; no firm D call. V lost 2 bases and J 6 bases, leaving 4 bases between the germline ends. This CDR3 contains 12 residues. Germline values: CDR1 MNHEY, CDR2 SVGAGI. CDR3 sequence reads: CASSYGAGELFF. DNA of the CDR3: TGTGCCAGCAGTTACGGGGCCGGGGAGCTGTTTTTT.

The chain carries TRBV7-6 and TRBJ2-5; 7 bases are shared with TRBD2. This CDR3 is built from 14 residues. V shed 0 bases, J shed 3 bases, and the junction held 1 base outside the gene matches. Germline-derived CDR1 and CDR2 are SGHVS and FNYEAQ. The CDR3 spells CASSLAGGKETQYF. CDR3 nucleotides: TGTGCCAGCAGCTTAGCGGGAGGGAAAGAGACCCAGTACTTC. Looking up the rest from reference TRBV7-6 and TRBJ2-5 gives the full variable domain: GAGVSQSPRYKVTKRGQDVALRCDPISGHVSLYWYRQALGQGPEFLTYFNYEAQQDKSGLPNDRFSAERPEGSISTLTIQRTEQRDSAMYRCASSLAGGKETQYFGPGTRLLVL.

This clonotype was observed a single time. CDR3 sequence reads: CASSTGQLETQYF. Written as DNA, the CDR3 is TGTGCCAGCAGCACAGGACAGCTGGAGACCCAGTACTTC. The rearrangement joins TRBV6-5 to TRBJ2-5; a possible D gene is TRBD1 (6 bases). CDR1 and CDR2 (germline): MNHEY, SVGAGI. V gave up 6 bases and J gave up 5 bases, with 13 bases separating them. The CDR3 totals 13 residues.

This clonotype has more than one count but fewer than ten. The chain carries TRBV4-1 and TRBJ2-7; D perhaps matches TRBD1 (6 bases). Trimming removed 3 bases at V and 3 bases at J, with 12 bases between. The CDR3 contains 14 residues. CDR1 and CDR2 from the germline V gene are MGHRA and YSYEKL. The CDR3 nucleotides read TGCGCCAGCAGCCAGGCGAGGGGGAGCTACGAGCAGTACTTC. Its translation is CASSQARGSYEQYF.

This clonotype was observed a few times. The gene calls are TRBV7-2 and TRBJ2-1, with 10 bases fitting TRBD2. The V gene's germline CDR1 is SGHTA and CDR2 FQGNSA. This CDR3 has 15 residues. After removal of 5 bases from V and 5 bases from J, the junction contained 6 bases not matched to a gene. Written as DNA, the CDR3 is TGTGCCAGCAGCCTCGGACTAGCGGCTAACAATGAGCAGTTCTTC. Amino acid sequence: CASSLGLAANNEQFF.

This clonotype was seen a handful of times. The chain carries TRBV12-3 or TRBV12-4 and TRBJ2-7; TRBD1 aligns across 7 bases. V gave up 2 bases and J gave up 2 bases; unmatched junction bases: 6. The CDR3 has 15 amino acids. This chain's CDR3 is CASSLPRGSTYEQYF. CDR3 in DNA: TGTGCCAGCAGTTTACCCAGGGGGTCGACCTACGAGCAGTACTTC.

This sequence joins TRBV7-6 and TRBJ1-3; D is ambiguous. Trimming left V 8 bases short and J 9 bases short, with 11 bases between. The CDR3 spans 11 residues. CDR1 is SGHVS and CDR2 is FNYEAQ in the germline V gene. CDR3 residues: CASGVGVTIYF. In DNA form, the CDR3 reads TGTGCCAGCGGGGTTGGTGTCACCATATATTTT.

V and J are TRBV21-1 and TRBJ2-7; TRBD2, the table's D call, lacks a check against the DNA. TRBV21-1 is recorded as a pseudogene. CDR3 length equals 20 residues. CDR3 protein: CASSKAYRTSGRGFMDEQYF. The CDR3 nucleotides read TGTGCCAGCAGCAAAGCGTATCGGACTAGCGGGAGAGGGTTTATGGACGAGCAGTACTTC.

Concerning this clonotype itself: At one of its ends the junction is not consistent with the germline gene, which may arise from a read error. The CDR3: CASSFSGGAVYERYF. The CDR3 nucleotides read TGTGCCAGCAGCTTTAGCGGGGGTGCGGTTTACGAGCGGTACTTC. This chain links TRBV7-9 with TRBJ2-7, with 9 bases aligning to TRBD2. The germline gives CDR1 SEHNR, CDR2 FQNEAQ (reference sequence). This CDR3 spans 15 amino acids.

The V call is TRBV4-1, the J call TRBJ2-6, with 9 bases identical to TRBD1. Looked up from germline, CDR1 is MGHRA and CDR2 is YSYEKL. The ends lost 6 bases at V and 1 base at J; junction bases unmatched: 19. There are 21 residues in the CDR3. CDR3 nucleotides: TGCGCCAGCAGGCCCACAGGGGGCGAGAGCACTGTAAGGTCTGGGGCCAACGTCCTGACTTTC. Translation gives CASRPTGGESTVRSGANVLTF.

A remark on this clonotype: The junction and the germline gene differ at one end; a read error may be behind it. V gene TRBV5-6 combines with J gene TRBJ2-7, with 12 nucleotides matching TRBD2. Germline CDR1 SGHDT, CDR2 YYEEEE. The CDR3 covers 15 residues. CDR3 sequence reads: CASSNELAGGHEQYF. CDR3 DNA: TGCGCCAGCAGCAACGAACTAGCGGGAGGACACGAGCAGTACTTC.

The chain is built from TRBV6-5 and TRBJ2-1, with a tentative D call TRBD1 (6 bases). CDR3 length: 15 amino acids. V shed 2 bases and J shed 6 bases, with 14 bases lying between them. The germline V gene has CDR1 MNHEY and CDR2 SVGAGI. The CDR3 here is CASSYDWGPGNEQFF. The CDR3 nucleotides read TGTGCCAGCAGTTACGATTGGGGGCCCGGCAATGAGCAGTTCTTC.

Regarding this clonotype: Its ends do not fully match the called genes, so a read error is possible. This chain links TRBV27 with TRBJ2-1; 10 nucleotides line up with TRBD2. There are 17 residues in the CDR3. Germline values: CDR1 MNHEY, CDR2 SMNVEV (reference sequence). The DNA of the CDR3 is TGTGTCAGCAGTCCCCTGGGGCTAGCGGGAGTTTCCAATGAGCAGTTCTTC. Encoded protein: CVSSPLGLAGVSNEQFF.

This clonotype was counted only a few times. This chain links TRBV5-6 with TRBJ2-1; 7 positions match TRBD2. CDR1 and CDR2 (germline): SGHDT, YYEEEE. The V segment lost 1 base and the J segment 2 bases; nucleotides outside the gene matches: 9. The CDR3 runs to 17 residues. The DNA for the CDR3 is TGTGCCAGCAGCTTGCTGCTAGCGGAGGGTACCTACAATGAGCAGTTCTTC. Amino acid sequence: CASSLLLAEGTYNEQFF. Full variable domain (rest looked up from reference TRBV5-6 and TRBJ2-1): DAGVTQSPTHLIKTRGQQVTLRCSPKSGHDTVSWYQQALGQGPQFIFQYYEEEERQRGNFPDRFSGHQFPNYSSELNVNALLLGDSALYLCASSLLLAEGTYNEQFFGPGTRLTVL.

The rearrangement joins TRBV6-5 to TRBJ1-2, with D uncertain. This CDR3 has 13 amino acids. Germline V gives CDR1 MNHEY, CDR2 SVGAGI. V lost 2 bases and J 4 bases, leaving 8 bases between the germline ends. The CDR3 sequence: CASSYRLSYGYTF. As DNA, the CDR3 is TGTGCCAGCAGTTACAGACTCTCCTATGGCTACACCTTC.

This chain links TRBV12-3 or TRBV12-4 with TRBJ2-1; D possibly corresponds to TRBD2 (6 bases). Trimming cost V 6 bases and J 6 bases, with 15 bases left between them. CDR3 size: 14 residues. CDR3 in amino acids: CASRSSDGGNEQFF. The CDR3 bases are TGTGCCAGCAGATCTAGCGACGGGGGCAATGAGCAGTTCTTC.

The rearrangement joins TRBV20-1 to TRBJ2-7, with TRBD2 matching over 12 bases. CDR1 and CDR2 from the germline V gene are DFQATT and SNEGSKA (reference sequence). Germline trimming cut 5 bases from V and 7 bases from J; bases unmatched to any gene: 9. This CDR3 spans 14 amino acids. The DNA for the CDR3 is TGCAGTGCTTCTCTAGCGGGGGGGCGTAAAGAGCAGTACTTC. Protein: CSASLAGGRKEQYF.

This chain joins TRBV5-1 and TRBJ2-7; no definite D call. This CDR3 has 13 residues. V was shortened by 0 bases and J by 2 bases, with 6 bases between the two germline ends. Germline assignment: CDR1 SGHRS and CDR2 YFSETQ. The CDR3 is CASSLEVPYEQYF. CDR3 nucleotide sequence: TGCGCCAGCAGCTTGGAGGTTCCCTACGAGCAGTACTTC. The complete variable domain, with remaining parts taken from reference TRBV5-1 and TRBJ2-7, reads KAGVTQTPRYLIKTRGQQVTLSCSPISGHRSVSWYQQTPGQGLQFLFEYFSETQRNKGNFPGRFSGRQFSNSRSEMNVSTLELGDSALYLCASSLEVPYEQYFGPGTRLTVT.